This is a list of T cell receptor beta chains from one sample in a study of shared clonotypes between healthy human individuals. TCRdb keeps only in-frame clones here, not all; method: immunoSEQ multiplex PCR. Found here are more than 550,000 clones, over 60% of them singletons; the top ten hold over 1.5%. Sequencing was done on a sample of memory CD4+ T cells sorted from blood. These receptors were taken from a woman aged 25 to 45 in good health. CDR3s include the opening cysteine and the closing phenylalanine or tryptophan. The order of the fields is J gene, clone size, D gene, V gene, CDR3 DNA, CDR3 protein. The D gene is left open where the match is weak. Size tells how often a clone was seen (once, few, many) or the class of an expanded clone, and some rows leave it out.

>TRBJ2-3|.|TRBD2|TRBV6-1
TGTGCCAGCAGCCCCGGGGGGGGCTGGGATACGCAGTATTTT
CASSPGGGWDTQYF
>TRBJ2-7|once|TRBD1|TRBV14
TGTGCCAGCAGCCGCAGTGGGACAGGGGAGCTCGAGCAGTACTTC
CASSRSGTGELEQYF
>TRBJ2-2|.|.|TRBV4-1
TGCGCCACCCGAACCGGGACATCGAACACCGGGGAGCTGTTTTTT
CATRTGTSNTGELFF
>TRBJ1-1|.|.|TRBV5-1
TGCGCCAGCAGAGAGTTCTCTGAAGCTTTCTTT
CASREFSEAFF
>TRBJ2-5|.|.|TRBV28
TGTGCCAGCAGCCGCGCGGGGAGCCAAGAGACCCAGTACTTC
CASSRAGSQETQYF
>TRBJ1-1|few|.|TRBV5-1
TGCGCCAGCAGCCCGGGAGGGACTAGAAACACTGAAGCTTTCTTT
CASSPGGTRNTEAFF
>TRBJ2-5|few|TRBD2|TRBV10-3
TGTGCCATCAGTCGAACACTAGCGGAGGAGACCCAGTACTTC
CAISRTLAEETQYF
>TRBJ1-2|.|.|TRBV30
TGTGCCTGGAGCGGCCTTAACTATGGCTACACCTTC
CAWSGLNYGYTF
>TRBJ2-5|.|TRBD2|TRBV2
TGTGCCAGCAGTGATAGGACTAGCGGGAGAAGGTGGGAGACCCAGTACTTC
CASSDRTSGRRWETQYF
>TRBJ1-5|.|.|TRBV5-1
TGCGCCAGCAGCTTGTGGCCTGAAAGCAATCAGCCCCAGCATTTT
CASSLWPESNQPQHF
>TRBJ1-1|.|.|TRBV28
TGTGCCAGCAGCCAGACCGGGCGGGACACTGAAGCTTTCTTT
CASSQTGRDTEAFF
>TRBJ2-1|.|TRBD2|TRBV2
TGTGCCAGCGATGCTAGCGGGAGTAGGTATGAGCAGTTCTTC
CASDASGSRYEQFF
>TRBJ2-1|.|.|TRBV11-3
TGTGCCAGCAGCGCCATCATCCGGGAAGGAGGTTACAATGAGCAGTTCTTC
CASSAIIREGGYNEQFF
>TRBJ1-1|few|.|TRBV6-5
TGTGCCAGCAGTTACCAAGGGGGCACTGAAGCTTTCTTT
CASSYQGGTEAFF
>TRBJ2-5|.|TRBD2|TRBV28
TGTGCCAGCAACTCCGCCGGAAATCTAGCGGGAGAAGAGACCCAGTACTTC
CASNSAGNLAGEETQYF